These 7 T cell receptor beta chains were all obtained from the same sample, sequenced in a study of cytomegalovirus exposure and HLA in healthy donors. Use of 60 Vbeta and 13 Jbeta primers characterized the PCR. The method was immunoSEQ multiplex PCR; TCRdb's version includes in-frame clones alone and lacks a portion of them. The sample carries approximately 120,000 clones, around 82% recorded once. The sequenced material came from PBMCs. The receptor set was obtained from a man aged 40-55 years in good health and CMV-seronegative.

The chain uses TRBV2 and TRBJ2-2; tentative D call: TRBD2 (5 bases). The length of the CDR3 is 16 residues. From germline, CDR1 is SNHLY and CDR2 FYNNEI. The ends were cut back, 3 bases at V and 6 bases at J, with 17 bases in the middle. The CDR3 DNA follows: TGTGCCAGCAGTGACGGGGAGATAAGGCAGGCCGGGGAGCTGTTTTTT. This gives the protein CASSDGEIRQAGELFF. Looking up the rest from reference TRBV2 and TRBJ2-2 gives the full variable domain: EPEVTQTPSHQVTQMGQEVILRCVPISNHLYFYWYRQILGQKVEFLVSFYNNEISEKSEIFDDQFSVERPDGSNFTLKIRSTKLEDSAMYFCASSDGEIRQAGELFFGEGSRLTVL.

This chain joins TRBV7-2 and TRBJ2-1; TRBD2 agrees at 8 bases. V dropped 5 bases and J dropped 3; count of bases not matched to a gene: 6. The CDR3 consists of 15 residues. In germline, CDR1 is SGHTA, CDR2 FQGNSA. This CDR3 is CASSTGGANYNEQFF. The CDR3 DNA is TGTGCCAGCAGCACCGGGGGGGCCAACTACAATGAGCAGTTCTTC.

The J gene is TRBJ1-1, the V gene TRBV30; TRBD1 agrees at 7 bases. The V gene end was trimmed by 2 bases and the J gene end by 9 bases; junction bases not matched to a gene: 6. The CDR3 has 12 residues. Germline V CDR1 and CDR2: GTSNPN, SVGIG (reference sequence). The CDR3 is CAWSLGQKKAFF. CDR3 DNA sequence: TGTGCCTGGAGTTTGGGACAGAAGAAAGCTTTCTTT. Filled out from reference TRBV30 and TRBJ1-1, the complete variable domain reads SQTIHQWPATLVQPVGSPLSLECTVEGTSNPNLYWYRQAAGRGLQLLFYSVGIGQISSEVPQNLSASRPQDRQFILSSKKLLLSDSGFYLCAWSLGQKKAFFGQGTRLTVV.

This clone turned up a few times. The gene calls are TRBV5-1 and TRBJ2-7, with a weak D call TRBD1 (6 bases). Germline V lookup: CDR1 SGHRS, CDR2 YFSETQ. Trimming stripped 5 bases from V and 2 bases from J, with 20 bases between. The CDR3 has 16 residues. CDR3 DNA sequence: TGCGCCAGCAGTTTAACAGTCCGGGACACACCCTACGAGCAGTACTTC. Residues: CASSLTVRDTPYEQYF.

The V gene is TRBV25-1, the J gene TRBJ1-6; D gene unclear. V dropped 3 bases and J dropped 7 bases, with 13 bases sitting between them. The germline gives CDR1 MGHDK, CDR2 SYGVNS. CDR3 length: 15 residues. CDR3 nucleotide sequence: TGTGCCAGCAGTGAGAGCCGGGTGAGCAATTCACCCCTCCACTTT. Residues: CASSESRVSNSPLHF. The variable domain in full, with the rest retrieved from reference TRBV25-1 and TRBJ1-6, is EADIYQTPRYLVIGTGKKITLECSQTMGHDKMYWYQQDPGMELHLIHYSYGVNSTEKGDLSSESTVSRIRTEHFPLTLESARPSHTSQYLCASSESRVSNSPLHFGNGTRLTVT.

The V call is TRBV28, the J call TRBJ2-5, with D maybe TRBD1 (6 bases). Germline V gene sequence: CDR1 MDHEN, CDR2 SYDVKM. The CDR3 runs 14 residues. Trimming removed 6 bases from V and 4 bases from J, with 15 bases in between. The CDR3 nucleotides read TGTGCCAGCAGGCCCCGGGGACAAGGAGAGACCCAGTACTTC. Translating gives CASRPRGQGETQYF. The whole variable domain, filled in from reference TRBV28 and TRBJ2-5, reads DVKVTQSSRYLVKRTGEKVFLECVQDMDHENMFWYRQDPGLGLRLIYFSYDVKMKEKGDIPEGYSVSREKKERFSLILESASTNQTSMYLCASRPRGQGETQYFGPGTRLLVL.

This clone was seen only a few times. The V call is TRBV9, the J call TRBJ2-1, with 8 nucleotides matching TRBD2. V gave up 0 bases and J gave up 8 bases; unmatched junction bases: 10. Germline V gene lookup returns CDR1 SGDLS and CDR2 YYNGEE. The CDR3 is made up of 16 amino acids. CDR3 region: CASSVAGGGHGDEQFF. CDR3 nucleotides: TGTGCCAGCAGCGTAGCCGGGGGGGGGCATGGCGATGAGCAGTTCTTC. The whole variable domain, remainder taken from reference TRBV9 and TRBJ2-1, is DSGVTQTPKHLITATGQRVTLRCSPRSGDLSVYWYQQSLDQGLQFLIQYYNGEERAKGNILERFSAQQFPDLHSELNLSSLELGDSALYFCASSVAGGGHGDEQFFGPGTRLTVL.